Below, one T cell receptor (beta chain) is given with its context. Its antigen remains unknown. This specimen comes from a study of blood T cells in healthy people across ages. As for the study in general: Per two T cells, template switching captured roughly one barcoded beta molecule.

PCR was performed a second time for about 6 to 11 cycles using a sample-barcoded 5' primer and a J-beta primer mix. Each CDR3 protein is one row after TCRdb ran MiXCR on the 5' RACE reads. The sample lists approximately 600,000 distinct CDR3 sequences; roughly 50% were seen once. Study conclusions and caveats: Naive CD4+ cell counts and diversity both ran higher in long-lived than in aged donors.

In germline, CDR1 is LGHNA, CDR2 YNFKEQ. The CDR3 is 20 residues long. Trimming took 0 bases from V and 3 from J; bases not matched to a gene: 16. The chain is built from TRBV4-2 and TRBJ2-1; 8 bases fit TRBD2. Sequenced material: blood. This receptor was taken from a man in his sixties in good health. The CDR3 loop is CASSQDRVAGPRIIYNEQFF. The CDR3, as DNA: TGTGCCAGCAGCCAAGATCGGGTAGCGGGGCCCCGAATTATCTACAATGAGCAGTTCTTC.